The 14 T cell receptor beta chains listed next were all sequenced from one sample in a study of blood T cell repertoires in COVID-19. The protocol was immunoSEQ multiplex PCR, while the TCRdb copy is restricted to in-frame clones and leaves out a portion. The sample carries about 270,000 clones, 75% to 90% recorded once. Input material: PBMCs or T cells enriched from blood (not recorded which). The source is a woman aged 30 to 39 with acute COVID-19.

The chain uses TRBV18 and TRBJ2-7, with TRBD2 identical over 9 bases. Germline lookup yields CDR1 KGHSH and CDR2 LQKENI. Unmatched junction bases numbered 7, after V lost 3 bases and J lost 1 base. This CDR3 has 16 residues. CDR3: CASSPSEGLASYEQYF. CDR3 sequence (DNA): TGTGCCAGCTCACCCTCAGAGGGACTAGCTTCCTACGAGCAGTACTTC. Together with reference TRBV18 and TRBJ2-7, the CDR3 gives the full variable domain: NAGVMQNPRHLVRRRGQEARLRCSPMKGHSHVYWYRQLPEEGLKFMVYLQKENIIDESGMPKERFSAEFPKEGPSILRIQQVVRGDSAAYFCASSPSEGLASYEQYFGPGTRLTVT.

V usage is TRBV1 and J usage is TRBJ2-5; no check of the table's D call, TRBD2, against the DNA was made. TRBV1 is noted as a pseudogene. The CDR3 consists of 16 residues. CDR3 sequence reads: CTSSQERRGGVETQYF. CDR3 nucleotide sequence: TGCACCAGCAGCCAAGAGAGGCGGGGAGGTGTAGAGACCCAGTACTTC.

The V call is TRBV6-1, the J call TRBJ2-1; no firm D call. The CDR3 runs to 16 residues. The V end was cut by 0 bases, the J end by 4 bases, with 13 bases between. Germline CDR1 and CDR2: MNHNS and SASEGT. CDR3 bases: TGTGCCAGCAGTGAAGCGTGGCACACTATATACAATGAGCAGTTCTTC. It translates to CASSEAWHTIYNEQFF.

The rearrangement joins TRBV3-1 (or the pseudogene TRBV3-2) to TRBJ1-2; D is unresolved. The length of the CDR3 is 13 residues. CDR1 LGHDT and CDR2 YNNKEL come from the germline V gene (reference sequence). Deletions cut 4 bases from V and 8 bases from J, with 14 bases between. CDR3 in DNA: TGTGCCAGCAGCCCCCCTTCCACGGGGGGCTACACCTTC. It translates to CASSPPSTGGYTF.

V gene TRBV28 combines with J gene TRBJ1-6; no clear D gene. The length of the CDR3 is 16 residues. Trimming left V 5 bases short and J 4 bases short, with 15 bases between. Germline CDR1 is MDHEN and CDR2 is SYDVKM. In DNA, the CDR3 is TGTGCCAGCAGTCCCCGCGGGAGGGAATATAATTCACCCCTCCACTTT. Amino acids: CASSPRGREYNSPLHF.

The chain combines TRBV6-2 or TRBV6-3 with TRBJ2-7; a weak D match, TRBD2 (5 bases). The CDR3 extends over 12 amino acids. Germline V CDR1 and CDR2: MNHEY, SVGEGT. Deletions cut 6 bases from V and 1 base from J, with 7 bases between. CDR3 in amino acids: CASSRGSYEQYF. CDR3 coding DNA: TGTGCCAGCAGCCGCGGGTCCTACGAGCAGTACTTC.

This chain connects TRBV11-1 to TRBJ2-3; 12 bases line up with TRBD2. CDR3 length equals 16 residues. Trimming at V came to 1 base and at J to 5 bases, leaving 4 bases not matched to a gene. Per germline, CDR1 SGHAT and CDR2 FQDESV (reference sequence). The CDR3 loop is CASSLGLAGAGDTQYF. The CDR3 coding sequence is TGTGCCAGCAGCTTAGGACTAGCGGGAGCGGGAGATACGCAGTATTTT.

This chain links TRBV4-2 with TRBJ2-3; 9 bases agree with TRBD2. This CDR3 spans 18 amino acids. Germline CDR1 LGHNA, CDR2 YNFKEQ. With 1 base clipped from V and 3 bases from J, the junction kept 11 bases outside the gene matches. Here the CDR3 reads CASSQGGLAGRRTDTQYF. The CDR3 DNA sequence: TGTGCCAGCAGCCAAGGAGGGCTAGCGGGGAGACGGACAGATACGCAGTATTTT.

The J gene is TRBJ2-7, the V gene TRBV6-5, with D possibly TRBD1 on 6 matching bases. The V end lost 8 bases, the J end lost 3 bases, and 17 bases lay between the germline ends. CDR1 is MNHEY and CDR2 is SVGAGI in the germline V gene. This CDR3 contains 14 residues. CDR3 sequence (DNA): TGTGCCAGCTCCAACAACAGGGATTTCTACGAGCAGTACTTC. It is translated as CASSNNRDFYEQYF.

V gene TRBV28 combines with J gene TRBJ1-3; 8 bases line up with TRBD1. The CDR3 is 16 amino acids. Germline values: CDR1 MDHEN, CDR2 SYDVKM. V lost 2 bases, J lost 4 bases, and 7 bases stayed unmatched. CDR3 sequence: CASSLPRTGHGNTIYF. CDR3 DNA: TGTGCCAGCAGTTTACCACGGACAGGGCACGGAAACACCATATATTTT.

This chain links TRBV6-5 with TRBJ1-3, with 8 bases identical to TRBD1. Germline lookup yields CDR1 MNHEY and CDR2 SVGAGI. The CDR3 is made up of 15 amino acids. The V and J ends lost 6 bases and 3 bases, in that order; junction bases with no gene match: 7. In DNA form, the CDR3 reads TGTGCCAGCAGGGAGACAGGGGAGGATGGAAACACCATATATTTT. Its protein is CASRETGEDGNTIYF.

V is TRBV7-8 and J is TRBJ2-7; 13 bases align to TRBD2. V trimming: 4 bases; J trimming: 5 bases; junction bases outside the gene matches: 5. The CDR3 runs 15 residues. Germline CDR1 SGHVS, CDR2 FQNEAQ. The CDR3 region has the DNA TGTGCCAGCAGCTCCGGGACTAGCGGGATAGACGAGCAGTACTTC. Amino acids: CASSSGTSGIDEQYF.

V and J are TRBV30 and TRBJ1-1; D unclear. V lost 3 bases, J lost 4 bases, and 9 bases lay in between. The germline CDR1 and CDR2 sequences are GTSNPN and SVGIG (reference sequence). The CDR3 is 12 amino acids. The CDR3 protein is CAWSQLGTEAFF. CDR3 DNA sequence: TGTGCCTGGAGCCAACTAGGCACTGAAGCTTTCTTT.

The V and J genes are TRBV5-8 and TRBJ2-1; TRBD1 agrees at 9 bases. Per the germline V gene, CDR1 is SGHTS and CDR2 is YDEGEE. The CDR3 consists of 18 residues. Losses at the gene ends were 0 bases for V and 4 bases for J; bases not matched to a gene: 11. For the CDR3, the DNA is TGTGCCAGCAGCTTGGATCTACAGGGGGCGGGGGTTTACAATGAGCAGTTCTTC. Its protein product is CASSLDLQGAGVYNEQFF.